A single sample gave rise to the 5 T cell receptor beta chains below, sequenced in a study of T cell changes during pregnancy in multiple sclerosis. Profiling relied on immunoSEQ multiplex PCR, and the TCRdb table lists in-frame clones only, not all of them. The sample has roughly 85,000 clones, roughly 90% seen once. The material sequenced was peripheral blood, taken in the first trimester of pregnancy. The source is a female donor with multiple sclerosis, enrolled in a pregnancy study.

This sequence joins TRBV2 and TRBJ2-1; D unresolved. The germline V gene has CDR1 SNHLY and CDR2 FYNNEI. The CDR3 sequence is 13 residues long. Trimming removed 1 base at V and 8 bases at J, with 9 bases between. The CDR3 spells CASSEDASDEQFF. The DNA for the CDR3 is TGTGCCAGCAGTGAAGATGCGTCGGATGAGCAGTTCTTC.

The genes are TRBV4-1 and TRBJ2-2; D might be TRBD2 (6 bases). The CDR3 is made up of 15 amino acids. Germline V gene data show CDR1 as MGHRA and CDR2 as YSYEKL. With 6 bases removed from V and 1 base from J, the gap between germline ends came to 12 bases. CDR3 bases: TGCGCCAGCAGGGTACTAGCAGGGAACACCGGGGAGCTGTTTTTT. As protein: CASRVLAGNTGELFF.

The chain joins TRBV5-5 to TRBJ1-1; D not resolved. The CDR3 runs 15 residues. Germline loops: CDR1 SGHKS, CDR2 YYEKEE (reference sequence). The germline V and J ends were trimmed by 4 bases and 0 bases, with 13 bases remaining between them. CDR3 bases: TGTGCCAGCAGCGCCCGGAGTGAGATGAACACTGAAGCTTTCTTT. Translated: CASSARSEMNTEAFF. Looking up the rest from reference TRBV5-5 and TRBJ1-1 gives the full variable domain: DAGVTQSPTHLIKTRGQQVTLRCSPISGHKSVSWYQQVLGQGPQFIFQYYEKEERGRGNFPDRFSARQFPNYSSELNVNALLLGDSALYLCASSARSEMNTEAFFGQGTRLTVV.

The CDR3 here is CASNNRGNTEAFF. The CDR3 DNA sequence: TGTGCCAGCAACAACAGGGGGAACACTGAAGCTTTCTTT. The genes are TRBV28 and TRBJ1-1, with TRBD1 identical over 7 bases. The CDR3 consists of 13 residues. Germline CDR1 and CDR2: MDHEN and SYDVKM. J gave up 1 base and V 7 bases, and 3 bases lay outside the gene matches.

The V call is TRBV28, the J call TRBJ2-5, with TRBD2 matching over 12 bases. Germline trimming cut 6 bases from V and 0 bases from J; bases unmatched to any gene: 8. The CDR3 is 17 amino acids. The germline gives CDR1 MDHEN, CDR2 SYDVKM. The CDR3, as DNA: TGTGCCAGCAGAACAAGGGGACTAGCGGGTAACCAAGAGACCCAGTACTTC. Protein sequence: CASRTRGLAGNQETQYF.